This T cell receptor (beta chain) was sequenced in a study of T cells after yellow fever vaccination. TCRdb called the 5' RACE reads again in MiXCR, with one record for every CDR3 protein. This sample has 250,000 to 400,000 distinct CDR3 sequences, with over 3.5% found just once. Deletions cut 6 bases from V and 3 bases from J, with 15 bases between. This CDR3 contains 14 residues. Germline CDR1 reads DFQATT; CDR2 reads SNEGSKA (reference sequence). The V call is TRBV20-1, the J call TRBJ1-3, with D possibly TRBD1 on 5 matching bases. This sequence was found in a man aged 18 to 29 who received the YFV17D yellow fever vaccine. The specimen was PBMCs, collected 5 days after the yellow fever booster vaccination. CDR3 protein: CSAMGLGHGNTIYF. The CDR3 nucleotides read TGCAGTGCCATGGGACTCGGTCATGGAAACACCATATATTTT.